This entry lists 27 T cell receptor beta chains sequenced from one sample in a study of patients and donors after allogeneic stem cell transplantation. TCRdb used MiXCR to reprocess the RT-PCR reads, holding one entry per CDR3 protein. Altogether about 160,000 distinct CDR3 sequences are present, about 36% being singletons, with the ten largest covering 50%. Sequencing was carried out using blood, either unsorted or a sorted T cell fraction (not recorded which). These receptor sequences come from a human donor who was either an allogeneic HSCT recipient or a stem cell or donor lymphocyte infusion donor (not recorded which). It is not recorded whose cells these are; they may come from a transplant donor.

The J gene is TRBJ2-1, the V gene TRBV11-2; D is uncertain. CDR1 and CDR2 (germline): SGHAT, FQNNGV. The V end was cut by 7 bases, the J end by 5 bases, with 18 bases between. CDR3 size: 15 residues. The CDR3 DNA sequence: TGTGCCAGCACCCTTTGGGTCCGGCAGGACAATGAGCAGTTCTTC. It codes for CASTLWVRQDNEQFF.

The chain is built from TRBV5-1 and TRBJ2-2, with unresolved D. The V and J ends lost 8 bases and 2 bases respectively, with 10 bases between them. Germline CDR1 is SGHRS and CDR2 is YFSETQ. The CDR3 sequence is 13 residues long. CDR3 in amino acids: CASERDNTGELFF. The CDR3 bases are TGCGCCAGTGAGAGAGATAACACCGGGGAGCTGTTTTTT.

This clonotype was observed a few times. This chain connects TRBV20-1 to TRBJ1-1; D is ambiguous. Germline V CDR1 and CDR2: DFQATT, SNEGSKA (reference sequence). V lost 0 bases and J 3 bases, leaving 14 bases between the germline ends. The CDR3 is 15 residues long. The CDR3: CSARDIQVPYTEAFF. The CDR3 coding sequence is TGCAGTGCTAGAGATATTCAGGTTCCTTACACTGAAGCTTTCTTT.

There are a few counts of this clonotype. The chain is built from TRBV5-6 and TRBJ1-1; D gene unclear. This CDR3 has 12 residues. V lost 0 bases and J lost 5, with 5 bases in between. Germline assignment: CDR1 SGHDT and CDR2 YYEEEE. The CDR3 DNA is TGTGCCAGCAGCTTGGTCCGGACTGAAGCTTTCTTT. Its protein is CASSLVRTEAFF.

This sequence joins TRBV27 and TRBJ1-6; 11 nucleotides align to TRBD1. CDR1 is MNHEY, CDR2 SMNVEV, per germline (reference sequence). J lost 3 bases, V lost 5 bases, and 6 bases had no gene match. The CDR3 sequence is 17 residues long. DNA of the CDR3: TGTGCCAGCAGTCCCTGGACAGGGGGCTTCTATAATTCACCCCTCCACTTT. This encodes CASSPWTGGFYNSPLHF.

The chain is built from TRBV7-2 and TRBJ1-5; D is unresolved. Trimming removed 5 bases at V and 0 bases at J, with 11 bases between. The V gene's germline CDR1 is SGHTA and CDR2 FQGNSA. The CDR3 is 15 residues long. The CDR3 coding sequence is TGTGCCAGCAGCCCCGGAGGGCATAGCAATCAGCCCCAGCATTTT. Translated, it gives CASSPGGHSNQPQHF.

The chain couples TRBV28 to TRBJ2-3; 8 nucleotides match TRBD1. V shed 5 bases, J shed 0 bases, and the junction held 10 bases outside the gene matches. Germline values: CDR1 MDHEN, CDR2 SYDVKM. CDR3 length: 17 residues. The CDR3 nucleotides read TGTGCCAGCAGTCCGGGGTACAGGGGGTTGAGCACAGATACGCAGTATTTT. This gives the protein CASSPGYRGLSTDTQYF.

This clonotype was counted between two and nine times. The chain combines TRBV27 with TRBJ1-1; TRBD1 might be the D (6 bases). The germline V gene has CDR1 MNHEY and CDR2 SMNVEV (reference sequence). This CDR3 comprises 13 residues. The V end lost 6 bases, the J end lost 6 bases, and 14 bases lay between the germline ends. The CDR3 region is CASSHRAPPEAFF. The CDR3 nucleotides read TGTGCCAGCAGCCACAGGGCTCCTCCTGAAGCTTTCTTT.

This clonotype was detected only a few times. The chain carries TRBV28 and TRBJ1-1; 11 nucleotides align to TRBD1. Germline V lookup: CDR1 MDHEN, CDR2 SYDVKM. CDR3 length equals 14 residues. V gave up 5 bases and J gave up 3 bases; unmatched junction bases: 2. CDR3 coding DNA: TGTGCCAGCAGTCGGACAGGGGGCTACACTGAAGCTTTCTTT. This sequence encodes CASSRTGGYTEAFF. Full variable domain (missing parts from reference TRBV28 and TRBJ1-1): DVKVTQSSRYLVKRTGEKVFLECVQDMDHENMFWYRQDPGLGLRLIYFSYDVKMKEKGDIPEGYSVSREKKERFSLILESASTNQTSMYLCASSRTGGYTEAFFGQGTRLTVV.

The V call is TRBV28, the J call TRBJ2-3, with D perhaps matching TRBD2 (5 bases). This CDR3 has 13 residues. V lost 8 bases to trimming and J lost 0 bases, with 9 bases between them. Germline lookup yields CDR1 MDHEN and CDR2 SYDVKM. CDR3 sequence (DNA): TGTGCCAGCCTAGCCCTCAGCACAGATACGCAGTATTTT. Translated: CASLALSTDTQYF.

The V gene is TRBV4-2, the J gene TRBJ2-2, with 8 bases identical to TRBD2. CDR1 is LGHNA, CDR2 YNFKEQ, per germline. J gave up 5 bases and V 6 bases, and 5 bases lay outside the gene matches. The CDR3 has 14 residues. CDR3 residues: CASRPLAGTGELFF. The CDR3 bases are TGTGCCAGCAGACCTTTAGCGGGGACCGGGGAGCTGTTTTTT.

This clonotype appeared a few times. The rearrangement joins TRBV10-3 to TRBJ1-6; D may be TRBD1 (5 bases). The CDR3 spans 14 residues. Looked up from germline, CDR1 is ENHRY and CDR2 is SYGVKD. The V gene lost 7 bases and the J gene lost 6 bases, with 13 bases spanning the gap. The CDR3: CAITADSFNSPLHF. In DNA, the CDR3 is TGTGCCATCACCGCTGACAGCTTTAATTCACCCCTCCACTTT.

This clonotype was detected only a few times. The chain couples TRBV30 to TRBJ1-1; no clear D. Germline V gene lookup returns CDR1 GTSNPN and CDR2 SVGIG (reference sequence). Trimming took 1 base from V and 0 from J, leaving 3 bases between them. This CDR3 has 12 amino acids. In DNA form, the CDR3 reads TGTGCCTGGAGTGCCCTGAACACTGAAGCTTTCTTT. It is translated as CAWSALNTEAFF.

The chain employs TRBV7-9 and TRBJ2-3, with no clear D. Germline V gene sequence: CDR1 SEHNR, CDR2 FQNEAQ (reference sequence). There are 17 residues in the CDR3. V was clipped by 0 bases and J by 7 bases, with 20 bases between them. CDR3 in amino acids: CASSLAWPRSLDHTQYF. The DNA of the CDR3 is TGTGCCAGCAGCTTAGCGTGGCCCAGGAGCTTAGACCATACGCAGTATTTT.

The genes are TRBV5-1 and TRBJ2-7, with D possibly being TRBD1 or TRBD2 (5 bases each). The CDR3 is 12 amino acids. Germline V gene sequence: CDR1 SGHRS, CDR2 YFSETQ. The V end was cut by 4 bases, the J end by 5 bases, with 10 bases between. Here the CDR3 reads CASSPGDDEQYF. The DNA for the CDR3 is TGCGCCAGCAGCCCTGGGGACGACGAGCAGTACTTC.

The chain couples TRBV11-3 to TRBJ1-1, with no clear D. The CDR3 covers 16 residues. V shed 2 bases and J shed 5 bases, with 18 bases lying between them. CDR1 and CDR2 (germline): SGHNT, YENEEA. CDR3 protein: CASSLPQVLVRTEAFF. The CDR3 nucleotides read TGTGCCAGCAGCTTACCCCAGGTGCTGGTGCGGACTGAAGCTTTCTTT. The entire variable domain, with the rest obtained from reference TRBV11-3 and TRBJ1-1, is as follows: EAGVVQSPRYKIIEKKQPVAFWCNPISGHNTLYWYLQNLGQGPELLIRYENEEAVDDSQLPKDRFSAERLKGVDSTLKIQPAELGDSAVYLCASSLPQVLVRTEAFFGQGTRLTVV.

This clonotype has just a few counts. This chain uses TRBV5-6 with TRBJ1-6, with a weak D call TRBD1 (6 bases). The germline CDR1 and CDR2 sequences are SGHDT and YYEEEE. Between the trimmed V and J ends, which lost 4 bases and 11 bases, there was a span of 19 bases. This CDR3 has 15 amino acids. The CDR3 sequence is CASSPGTFKDPPLHF. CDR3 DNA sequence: TGTGCCAGCAGCCCGGGGACATTTAAAGACCCACCCCTCCACTTT.

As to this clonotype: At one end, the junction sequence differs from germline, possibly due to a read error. This CDR3 reads CASTVREGGSTEAFF. CDR3 in DNA: TGTGCCAGCACCGTAAGAGAGGGGGGCTCCACTGAAGCTTTCTTT. The genes are TRBV9 and TRBJ1-1, with TRBD1 as a possible D gene (6 bases). This CDR3 comprises 15 residues. Germline V gene sequence: CDR1 SGDLS, CDR2 YYNGEE.

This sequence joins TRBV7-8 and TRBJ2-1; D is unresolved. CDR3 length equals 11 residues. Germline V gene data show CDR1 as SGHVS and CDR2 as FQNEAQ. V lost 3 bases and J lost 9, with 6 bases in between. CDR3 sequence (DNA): TGTGCCAGCAGCTTGGAAGCTGAGCAGTTCTTC. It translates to CASSLEAEQFF.

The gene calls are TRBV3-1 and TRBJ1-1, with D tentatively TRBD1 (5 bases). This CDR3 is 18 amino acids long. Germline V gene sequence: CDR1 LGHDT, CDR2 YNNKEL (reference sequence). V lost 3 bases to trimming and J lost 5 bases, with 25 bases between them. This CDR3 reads CASSQKVRGTPLSTEAFF. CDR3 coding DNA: TGTGCCAGCAGCCAGAAGGTGAGGGGTACACCTTTGAGTACTGAAGCTTTCTTT.

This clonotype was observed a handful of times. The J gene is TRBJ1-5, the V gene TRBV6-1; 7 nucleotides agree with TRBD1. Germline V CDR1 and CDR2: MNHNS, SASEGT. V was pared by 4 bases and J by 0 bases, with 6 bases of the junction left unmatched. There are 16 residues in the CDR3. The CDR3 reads CASSGRQGVSNQPQHF. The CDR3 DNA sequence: TGTGCCAGCAGTGGCCGACAGGGTGTTAGCAATCAGCCCCAGCATTTT.

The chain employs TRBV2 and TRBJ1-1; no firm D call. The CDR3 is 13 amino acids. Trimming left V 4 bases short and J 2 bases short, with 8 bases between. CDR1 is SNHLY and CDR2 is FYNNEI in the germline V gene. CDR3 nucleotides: TGTGCCAGCAGTGGGCACAGTAACACTGAAGCTTTCTTT. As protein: CASSGHSNTEAFF.

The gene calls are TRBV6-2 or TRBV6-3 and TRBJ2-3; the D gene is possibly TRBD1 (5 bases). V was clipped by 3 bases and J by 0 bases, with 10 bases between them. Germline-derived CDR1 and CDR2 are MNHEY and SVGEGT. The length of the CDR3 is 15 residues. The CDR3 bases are TGTGCCAGCAGTTATACAAGGACAAGCACAGATACGCAGTATTTT. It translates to CASSYTRTSTDTQYF.

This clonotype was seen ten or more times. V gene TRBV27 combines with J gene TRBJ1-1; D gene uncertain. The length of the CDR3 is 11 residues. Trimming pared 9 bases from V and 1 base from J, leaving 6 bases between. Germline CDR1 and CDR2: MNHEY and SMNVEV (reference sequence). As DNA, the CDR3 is TGTGCCAGTCGACGGAACACTGAAGCTTTCTTT. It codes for CASRRNTEAFF.

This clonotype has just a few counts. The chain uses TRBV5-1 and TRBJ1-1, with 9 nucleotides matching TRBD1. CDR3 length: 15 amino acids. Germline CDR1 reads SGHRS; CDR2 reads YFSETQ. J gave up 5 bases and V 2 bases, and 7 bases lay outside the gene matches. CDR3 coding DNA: TGCGCCAGCAGCTTAGTGACAGGGGGATATACTGAAGCTTTCTTT. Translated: CASSLVTGGYTEAFF.

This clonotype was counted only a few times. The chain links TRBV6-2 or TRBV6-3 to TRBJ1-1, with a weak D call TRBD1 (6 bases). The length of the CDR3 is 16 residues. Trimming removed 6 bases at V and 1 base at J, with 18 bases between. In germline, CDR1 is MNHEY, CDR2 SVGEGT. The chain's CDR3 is CASSLNTGFWNTEAFF. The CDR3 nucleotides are TGTGCCAGCAGCCTAAATACAGGGTTTTGGAACACTGAAGCTTTCTTT.

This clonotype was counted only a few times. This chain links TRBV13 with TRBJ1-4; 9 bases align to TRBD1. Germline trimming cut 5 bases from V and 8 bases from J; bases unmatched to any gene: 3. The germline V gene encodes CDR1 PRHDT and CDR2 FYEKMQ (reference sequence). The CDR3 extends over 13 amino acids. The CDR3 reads CASSRQGEEKLFF. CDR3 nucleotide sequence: TGTGCCAGCAGCAGACAGGGGGAGGAAAAACTGTTTTTT.